One sample yielded the 5 T cell receptor beta chains listed below, sequenced in a study of cytomegalovirus exposure and HLA in healthy donors. The primer mix had 60 Vbeta and 13 Jbeta primers. Using immunoSEQ multiplex PCR, the repertoire was profiled, and TCRdb retains in-frame clones only, with some absent. The profile covers 95,000 to 110,000 clones, with around three quarters appearing a single time and about 4% taken by the ten largest. Sequencing used PBMCs. The receptors come from a man aged 45-65 years in good health and CMV-seropositive.

V is TRBV27 and J is TRBJ2-7, with 7 bases matching TRBD2. The ends lost 3 bases at V and 2 bases at J; junction bases unmatched: 4. This CDR3 has 14 residues. Germline V lookup: CDR1 MNHEY, CDR2 SMNVEV (reference sequence). This CDR3 is CASSFTGTTYEQYF. The CDR3 DNA reads TGTGCCAGCAGTTTTACCGGGACTACCTACGAGCAGTACTTC.

V and J are TRBV18 and TRBJ2-1; unclear D gene. Germline V lookup: CDR1 KGHSH, CDR2 LQKENI. V dropped 0 bases and J dropped 1 base, with 13 bases sitting between them. The CDR3 is 17 amino acids. The CDR3 sequence is CASSPPSGIHSYNEQFF. CDR3 nucleotide sequence: TGTGCCAGCTCACCACCGTCGGGTATCCATTCCTACAATGAGCAGTTCTTC.

This clone was found a few times. J is TRBJ2-7 and V is TRBV6-5, with TRBD1 matching over 9 bases. The length of the CDR3 is 14 residues. The germline V gene has CDR1 MNHEY and CDR2 SVGAGI. Losses at the gene ends were 6 bases for V and 2 bases for J; bases not matched to a gene: 5. The CDR3 sequence: CASSPTGGTYEQYF. CDR3 sequence (DNA): TGTGCCAGCAGCCCGACAGGGGGAACCTACGAGCAGTACTTC.

J is TRBJ1-2 and V is TRBV15; possibly TRBD1 for D (6 bases). V shed 4 bases and J shed 0 bases, with 9 bases lying between them. Per the germline V gene, CDR1 is LNHNV and CDR2 is YYDKDF (reference sequence). This CDR3 has 14 residues. CDR3 residues: CATSTAGANYGYTF. The DNA for the CDR3 is TGTGCCACCAGCACAGCAGGGGCTAACTATGGCTACACCTTC.

Details on this clone: The junction differs from germline at one of its ends, possibly a read error. This sample also contains other DNA sequences that code for the same CDR3. The gene calls are TRBV9 and TRBJ1-2; D possibly corresponds to TRBD1 (6 bases). The CDR3 has 17 amino acids. Germline V lookup: CDR1 SGDLS, CDR2 YYNGEE. The CDR3 here is CASSVGQGMNGIYGYTF. Written as DNA, the CDR3 is TGTGCTAGCAGCGTAGGTCAGGGGATGAATGGTATATATGGCTACACCTTC. The variable domain in full, with the rest retrieved from reference TRBV9 and TRBJ1-2, is DSGVTQTPKHLITATGQRVTLRCSPRSGDLSVYWYQQSLDQGLQFLIQYYNGEERAKGNILERFSAQQFPDLHSELNLSSLELGDSALYFCASSVGQGMNGIYGYTFGSGTRLTVV.